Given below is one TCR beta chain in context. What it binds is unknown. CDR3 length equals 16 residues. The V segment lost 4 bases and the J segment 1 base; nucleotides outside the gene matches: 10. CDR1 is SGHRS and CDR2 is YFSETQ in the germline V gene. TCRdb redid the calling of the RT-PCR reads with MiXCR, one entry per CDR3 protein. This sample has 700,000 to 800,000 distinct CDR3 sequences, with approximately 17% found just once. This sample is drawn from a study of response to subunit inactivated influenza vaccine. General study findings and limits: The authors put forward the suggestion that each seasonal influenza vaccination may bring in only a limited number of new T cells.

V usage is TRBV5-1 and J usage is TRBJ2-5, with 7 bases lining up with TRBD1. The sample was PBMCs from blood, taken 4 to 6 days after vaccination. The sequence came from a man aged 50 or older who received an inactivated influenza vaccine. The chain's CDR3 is CASSSLGQTFQETQYF. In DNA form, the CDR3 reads TGCGCCAGCAGCAGTTTGGGACAGACCTTCCAAGAGACCCAGTACTTC.